The 9 T cell receptor beta chains given below trace back to one sample, sequenced in a study of OX40 agonist ivuxolimab in advanced cancers. Clones were read by immunoSEQ multiplex PCR, and TCRdb kept only the in-frame ones, dropping some. This table has roughly 93,000 clones, under 85% appearing once. The sequencing used CD4+ or CD8+ T cells sorted from blood, collected in a trial of the OX40 agonist ivuxolimab. Source of these receptors: an adult with an advanced solid tumor such as melanoma, head and neck, liver or kidney cancer.

This chain joins TRBV18 and TRBJ2-7; D possibly corresponds to TRBD2 (5 bases). Per germline, CDR1 KGHSH and CDR2 LQKENI. The CDR3 loop spans 13 amino acids. V was shortened by 1 base and J by 6 bases, with 10 bases between the two germline ends. Here the CDR3 DNA reads TGTGCCAGCTCACCACGGGAGCCTGGCGAGCAGTACTTC. Protein product: CASSPREPGEQYF.

The chain is built from TRBV5-1 and TRBJ2-6; 7 bases align to TRBD1. Trimming at V came to 0 bases and at J to 3 bases, leaving 12 bases not matched to a gene. The germline V gene encodes CDR1 SGHRS and CDR2 YFSETQ. The length of the CDR3 is 19 residues. The CDR3 sequence is CASSLVSGGRLGGANVLTF. CDR3 bases: TGCGCCAGCAGCTTGGTGTCAGGGGGTCGGTTAGGTGGGGCCAACGTCCTGACTTTC.

This sequence joins TRBV11-2 and TRBJ2-2; TRBD1 aligns across 9 bases. The length of the CDR3 is 16 residues. Germline trimming cut 1 base from V and 3 bases from J; bases unmatched to any gene: 3. The germline V gene has CDR1 SGHAT and CDR2 FQNNGV. CDR3 amino acids: CASSLGQGVDTGELFF. The CDR3 region has the DNA TGTGCCAGCAGCTTAGGACAGGGGGTTGACACCGGGGAGCTGTTTTTT. The full variable domain, in which reference TRBV11-2 and TRBJ2-2 provide the parts outside the CDR3, is EAGVAQSPRYKIIEKRQSVAFWCNPISGHATLYWYQQILGQGPKLLIQFQNNGVVDDSQLPKDRFSAERLKGVDSTLKIQPAKLEDSAVYLCASSLGQGVDTGELFFGEGSRLTVL.

The chain recombines TRBV11-2 with TRBJ2-7; D unresolved. Germline CDR1 is SGHAT and CDR2 is FQNNGV. Trimming left V 0 bases short and J 3 bases short, with 15 bases between. The CDR3 consists of 16 residues. The CDR3 protein is CASSLDLPQKRYEQYF. CDR3 DNA sequence: TGTGCCAGCAGCTTAGATCTCCCACAGAAGCGCTACGAGCAGTACTTC.

The rearrangement joins TRBV19 to TRBJ2-7; either TRBD1 or TRBD2 may fit D (5 bases each). CDR3 length: 16 residues. Trimming removed 5 bases from V and 2 bases from J, with 19 bases in between. In germline, CDR1 is LNHDA, CDR2 SQIVND (reference sequence). CDR3 sequence reads: CASSVGGGHMTYEQYF. As DNA, the CDR3 is TGTGCCAGTAGTGTCGGAGGCGGACATATGACCTACGAGCAGTACTTC.

The CDR3 region has the DNA TGTGCCAGCAGCTCTAATGCAGTCATGAACACTGAAGCTTTCTTT. Translated: CASSSNAVMNTEAFF. This chain connects TRBV11-1 to TRBJ1-1; D gene ambiguous. The V end lost 4 bases, the J end lost 0 bases, and 12 bases lay between the germline ends. Germline CDR1 is SGHAT and CDR2 is FQDESV (reference sequence). CDR3 length: 15 residues.

Only one count was recorded for this clone. CDR3 nucleotides: TGTGCCAGCAGCCTAGGCCCACTTTATGGCTACACCTTC. It yields the protein CASSLGPLYGYTF. V usage is TRBV11-2 and J usage is TRBJ1-2; no clear D gene. The CDR3 contains 13 residues. V lost 5 bases to trimming and J lost 5 bases, with 12 bases between them. Germline CDR1 is SGHAT and CDR2 is FQNNGV.

This clone was counted a single time. The CDR3 here is CASSQELAGVSYEQYF. CDR3 in DNA: TGCGCCAGCAGCCAAGAACTAGCGGGGGTGTCCTACGAGCAGTACTTC. This chain uses TRBV4-1 with TRBJ2-7; TRBD2 matches 11 bases. Germline CDR1 reads MGHRA; CDR2 reads YSYEKL. The CDR3 contains 16 residues. V lost 0 bases and J lost 1; bases outside the gene matches: 2.

The chain combines TRBV7-6 with TRBJ2-2; D perhaps matches TRBD1 (6 bases). Deletions cut 1 base from V and 4 bases from J, with 10 bases between. The CDR3 has 15 residues. CDR1 is SGHVS, CDR2 FNYEAQ, per germline. CDR3 DNA sequence: TGTGCCAGCAGCTTAGACAGGGATGGCACCGGGGAGCTGTTTTTT. Protein product: CASSLDRDGTGELFF.